These 30 T cell receptor beta chains were all obtained from the same sample, sequenced in a study. TCRdb redid the calling of the RT-PCR reads with MiXCR, one entry per CDR3 protein. Of approximately 720,000 distinct CDR3 sequences in the sample, approximately 15% were seen once. The specimen sequenced was memory CD4+ T cells from blood. All receptors derive from a female donor in good health, serving as a healthy control.

This clonotype was recorded at least ten times. The chain joins TRBV6-4 to TRBJ2-1, with 7 bases matching TRBD2. V gave up 4 bases and J gave up 5 bases; unmatched junction bases: 11. The CDR3 totals 16 residues. Looked up from germline, CDR1 is MRHNA and CDR2 is SNTAGT. The CDR3 sequence: CASSAEAGIYHNEQFF. CDR3 DNA sequence: TGTGCCAGCAGTGCCGAAGCGGGAATCTACCACAATGAGCAGTTCTTC.

This clonotype was picked up a small number of times. This rearrangement joins TRBV9 to TRBJ1-2; maybe TRBD1 (6 bases). Between the trimmed V and J ends, which lost 1 base and 5 bases, there was a span of 12 bases. CDR1 SGDLS and CDR2 YYNGEE come from the germline V gene. The CDR3 is 14 residues long. This CDR3 is CASSVRDKNYGYTF. Written as DNA, the CDR3 is TGTGCCAGCAGCGTACGGGACAAAAATTATGGCTACACCTTC.

The sample holds many counts of this clonotype. This chain joins TRBV10-3 and TRBJ2-5; D unresolved. Germline V lookup: CDR1 ENHRY, CDR2 SYGVKD. The CDR3 consists of 13 residues. Trimming removed 3 bases at V and 3 bases at J, with 8 bases between. The CDR3 sequence is CAISEAREETQYF. As DNA, the CDR3 is TGTGCCATCAGTGAAGCCCGGGAAGAGACCCAGTACTTC.

This clonotype has a count of ten or more. V and J are TRBV7-6 and TRBJ1-5; no clear D gene. CDR1 and CDR2 from the germline V gene are SGHVS and FNYEAQ. The CDR3 runs 15 residues. Deletions cut 5 bases from V and 0 bases from J, with 11 bases between. This chain's CDR3 is CASSLSAFSNQPQHF. DNA for the CDR3: TGTGCCAGCAGCCTGAGTGCCTTTAGCAATCAGCCCCAGCATTTT.

This clonotype was observed many times. This chain uses TRBV29-1 with TRBJ2-1, with TRBD1 matching over 8 bases. In germline, CDR1 is SQVTM, CDR2 ANQGSEA. The CDR3 is 14 residues long. The trim removed 3 bases at V and 4 bases at J, leaving 5 bases unmatched. CDR3 bases: TGCAGCGTTGATTACGGACAGGGTTACAATGAGCAGTTCTTC. Translated, it gives CSVDYGQGYNEQFF.

This clonotype was observed a few times. The rearrangement joins TRBV20-1 to TRBJ2-7, with 7 bases identical to TRBD2. Germline V CDR1 and CDR2: DFQATT, SNEGSKA (reference sequence). V gave up 5 bases and J gave up 4 bases; unmatched junction bases: 11. The CDR3 consists of 14 residues. This chain's CDR3 is CSAPRLASLYEQYF. The CDR3 nucleotides are TGCAGTGCTCCACGACTAGCCAGTCTTTACGAGCAGTACTTC.

This clonotype showed up many times. The CDR3 sequence: CASSVVTEAFF. CDR3 bases: TGTGCCAGCAGCGTAGTCACTGAAGCTTTCTTT. J is TRBJ1-1 and V is TRBV9; no firm D call. The length of the CDR3 is 11 residues. Per germline, CDR1 SGDLS and CDR2 YYNGEE. V was cut by 0 bases and J by 4 bases, with 1 base left in between.

This chain uses TRBV27 with TRBJ2-2; tentatively, D is TRBD1 (6 bases). This CDR3 region has 16 residues. Germline V gives CDR1 MNHEY, CDR2 SMNVEV (reference sequence). V gave up 5 bases and J gave up 7 bases, with 20 bases separating them. The CDR3 sequence: CASSLQGPAPGGELFF. In DNA form, the CDR3 reads TGTGCCAGCAGTCTTCAGGGGCCAGCGCCCGGCGGGGAGCTGTTTTTT.

The chain recombines TRBV20-1 with TRBJ2-5; 7 bases map to TRBD1. Per the germline V gene, CDR1 is DFQATT and CDR2 is SNEGSKA (reference sequence). The CDR3 is 13 residues long. Trimming at V came to 3 bases and at J to 3 bases, leaving 4 bases not matched to a gene. CDR3 region: CSARTDRKETQYF. CDR3 bases: TGCAGTGCTAGGACGGACAGGAAAGAGACCCAGTACTTC.

This clonotype was seen many times. V and J are TRBV10-3 and TRBJ2-3; 8 bases are shared with TRBD2. The CDR3 loop spans 17 amino acids. The junction had 7 bases not matched to a gene; V was cut back by 0 bases and J by 2 bases. Germline CDR1 is ENHRY and CDR2 is SYGVKD. This chain's CDR3 is CAISESPVSGATDTQYF. The CDR3 DNA sequence: TGTGCCATCAGTGAGTCCCCCGTTAGCGGGGCCACAGATACGCAGTATTTT.

This clonotype came up a few times. At one end the junction does not follow the germline gene, possibly because of a read error. V usage is TRBV7-7 and J usage is TRBJ2-1; D remains ambiguous. CDR1 and CDR2 (germline): SSHAT, FNYEAQ (reference sequence). The CDR3 loop spans 14 amino acids. In nucleotides, the CDR3 is TGTGCTAGCAGCTTAAGCGAGTCCTACAATGAGCAGTTCTTC. The encoded protein is CASSLSESYNEQFF.

V and J are TRBV7-2 and TRBJ1-2; 7 bases are a match to TRBD1. Unmatched junction bases numbered 12, after V lost 5 bases and J lost 3 bases. The CDR3 contains 16 residues. Germline CDR1 SGHTA, CDR2 FQGNSA. The CDR3 here is CASSPSLQGGYYGYTF. CDR3 coding DNA: TGTGCCAGCAGCCCGTCGTTGCAGGGGGGATACTATGGCTACACCTTC.

This clonotype was picked up many times. V usage is TRBV12-3 or TRBV12-4 and J usage is TRBJ2-5; D is uncertain. The ends were cut back, 3 bases at V and 6 bases at J, with 11 bases in the middle. CDR3 length equals 13 residues. The CDR3 region is CASSFPDRKTQYF. CDR3 in DNA: TGTGCCAGCAGTTTTCCGGATCGGAAGACCCAGTACTTC.

This clonotype was observed many times. The chain is built from TRBV7-3 and TRBJ1-1; D not resolved. Germline CDR1 and CDR2: SGHTA and FQGTGA. Between the trimmed V and J ends, which lost 2 bases and 7 bases, there was a span of 14 bases. The CDR3 length is 14 residues. The CDR3 loop reads CASSLGPGTNEAFF. The CDR3 DNA is TGTGCCAGCAGCTTAGGCCCAGGTACCAATGAAGCTTTCTTT.

V gene TRBV12-3 or TRBV12-4 combines with J gene TRBJ2-1; 12 bases are shared with TRBD2. The CDR3 is 15 amino acids. The CDR3 loop reads CPALRTSGVYNEQFF. CDR3 sequence (DNA): TGTCCAGCACTACGGACTAGCGGGGTCTACAATGAGCAGTTCTTC.

This clonotype was counted many times. The gene calls are TRBV29-1 and TRBJ2-5; 9 bases align to TRBD1. V trimming: 6 bases; J trimming: 3 bases; junction bases outside the gene matches: 5. The V gene's germline CDR1 is SQVTM and CDR2 ANQGSEA. The CDR3 is 13 residues long. CDR3: CSVRGQGKETQYF. The CDR3 DNA is TGCAGCGTAAGGGGACAGGGAAAAGAGACCCAGTACTTC.

This clonotype came up a few times. The chain couples TRBV6-2 or TRBV6-3 to TRBJ1-2; D not certain. V was shortened by 6 bases and J by 7 bases, with 15 bases between the two germline ends. Germline V lookup: CDR1 MNHEY, CDR2 SVGEGT. The CDR3 loop spans 13 amino acids. The chain's CDR3 is CASSYTDEIGYTF. The CDR3 region has the DNA TGTGCCAGCAGCTACACGGACGAGATTGGCTACACCTTC.

This clonotype occurred a few times. This chain uses TRBV4-1 with TRBJ1-5; no firm D call. V was shortened by 4 bases and J by 5 bases, with 15 bases between the two germline ends. Germline loops: CDR1 MGHRA, CDR2 YSYEKL. The length of the CDR3 is 15 residues. The CDR3 sequence: CASSPLVGKDQPQHF. The CDR3 DNA follows: TGCGCCAGCAGCCCCCTAGTGGGCAAGGATCAGCCCCAGCATTTT.

V usage is TRBV6-2 or TRBV6-3 and J usage is TRBJ1-2, with a weak D call TRBD1 (6 bases). In germline, CDR1 is MNHEY, CDR2 SVGEGT. The CDR3 contains 17 residues. V dropped 2 bases and J dropped 4 bases, with 20 bases sitting between them. CDR3 loop: CASSYPVTGPYVYGYTF. The CDR3, as DNA: TGTGCCAGCAGTTACCCTGTAACAGGGCCTTACGTCTATGGCTACACCTTC.

The table lists this clonotype with a few counts. The chain links TRBV6-1 to TRBJ2-7, with D perhaps TRBD1 (5 bases). Trimming shortened V by 7 bases and J by 1 base, and 20 bases separated the two germline ends. The CDR3 spans 16 residues. In germline, CDR1 is MNHNS, CDR2 SASEGT. The DNA of the CDR3 is TGTGCCAGCACTAGGGGCCGCTACTCCGAGTCCTACGAGCAGTACTTC. Protein: CASTRGRYSESYEQYF.

This chain uses TRBV20-1 with TRBJ1-2; tentatively, D is TRBD1 (6 bases). CDR3 size: 13 residues. The V end was cut by 5 bases, the J end by 2 bases, with 12 bases between. The germline V gene has CDR1 DFQATT and CDR2 SNEGSKA (reference sequence). The DNA for the CDR3 is TGCAGTGCTCCTGCGACAGGCAACTATGGCTACACCTTC. Its protein product is CSAPATGNYGYTF.

This clonotype was counted a few times. The chain uses TRBV7-2 and TRBJ1-1; no firm D call. With 1 base removed from V and 6 bases from J, the gap between germline ends came to 12 bases. Germline V lookup: CDR1 SGHTA, CDR2 FQGNSA. There are 14 residues in the CDR3. The CDR3 nucleotides read TGTGCCAGCAGCTTAGAACGGCAGGTCGCTGAAGCTTTCTTT. Protein product: CASSLERQVAEAFF. The whole variable domain, filled in from reference TRBV7-2 and TRBJ1-1, reads GAGVSQSPSNKVTEKGKDVELRCDPISGHTALYWYRQSLGQGLEFLIYFQGNSAPDKSGLPSDRFSAERTGGSVSTLTIQRTQQEDSAVYLCASSLERQVAEAFFGQGTRLTVV.

This sequence joins TRBV5-1 and TRBJ2-2; D gene unclear. The CDR3 length is 15 residues. Germline V lookup: CDR1 SGHRS, CDR2 YFSETQ. The V end was cut by 0 bases, the J end by 2 bases, with 8 bases between. The CDR3 coding sequence is TGCGCCAGCAGCTTGGCCTCCCGTAACACCGGGGAGCTGTTTTTT. Translating it yields CASSLASRNTGELFF. Variable domain in full (rest from reference TRBV5-1 and TRBJ2-2): KAGVTQTPRYLIKTRGQQVTLSCSPISGHRSVSWYQQTPGQGLQFLFEYFSETQRNKGNFPGRFSGRQFSNSRSEMNVSTLELGDSALYLCASSLASRNTGELFFGEGSRLTVL.

This clonotype has at least ten counts. The CDR3 loop is CASSTGTSAFDTQYF. As DNA, the CDR3 is TGTGCCAGCTCAACCGGGACTAGCGCGTTTGATACGCAGTATTTT. The chain carries TRBV18 and TRBJ2-3; 10 bases are shared with TRBD2. Trimming removed 5 bases from V and 6 bases from J; junction bases left unmatched: 8. CDR3 size: 15 residues. Germline V CDR1 and CDR2: KGHSH, LQKENI.

This clonotype came up many times. The chain couples TRBV6-6 to TRBJ2-6; D gene unclear. The CDR3 has 17 residues. Germline V lookup: CDR1 MNHNY, CDR2 SVGAGI (reference sequence). V lost 0 bases to trimming and J lost 4 bases, with 13 bases between them. The DNA for the CDR3 is TGTGCCAGCAGTTACTCGGGCGACTGGATAGGGGCCAACGTCCTGACTTTC. Amino acids: CASSYSGDWIGANVLTF.

This rearrangement joins TRBV5-1 to TRBJ2-3, with 9 bases lining up with TRBD1. This CDR3 region has 17 residues. The V and J ends lost 4 bases and 2 bases, in that order; junction bases with no gene match: 11. Germline loops: CDR1 SGHRS, CDR2 YFSETQ. The CDR3 spells CASSQGYRDRATDTQYF. CDR3 in DNA: TGCGCCAGCAGCCAAGGATACCGGGACAGGGCCACAGATACGCAGTATTTT.

This clonotype was recorded at least ten times. The chain has TRBV5-1 and TRBJ2-2, with TRBD2 matching 8 bases. The ends lost 2 bases at V and 0 bases at J; junction bases unmatched: 0. The CDR3 has 15 residues. Looked up from germline, CDR1 is SGHRS and CDR2 is YFSETQ. The CDR3 reads CASSFSGTNTGELFF. CDR3 DNA: TGCGCCAGCAGCTTTAGCGGGACGAACACCGGGGAGCTGTTTTTT.

The chain combines TRBV20-1 with TRBJ2-1; the D is unclear. Germline V gives CDR1 DFQATT, CDR2 SNEGSKA (reference sequence). CDR3 length equals 16 residues. The V gene lost 2 bases and the J gene lost 0 bases, with 14 bases spanning the gap. The CDR3 region has the DNA TGCAGTGCTAGATCCCCCCCTGGGAACTCCTACAATGAGCAGTTCTTC. It codes for CSARSPPGNSYNEQFF.

The sample holds a few counts of this clonotype. This sequence joins TRBV6-6 and TRBJ2-1; D gene uncertain. Trimming cost V 5 bases and J 1 base, with 6 bases left between them. The length of the CDR3 is 13 residues. Germline V lookup: CDR1 MNHNY, CDR2 SVGAGI (reference sequence). This CDR3 reads CASSVRSYNEQFF. CDR3 coding DNA: TGTGCCAGCAGTGTCAGGTCCTACAATGAGCAGTTCTTC.

The table lists this clonotype with many counts. The chain recombines TRBV4-3 with TRBJ1-2; D possibly corresponds to TRBD1 (5 bases). V lost 0 bases and J lost 3, with 11 bases in between. Germline lookup yields CDR1 LGHNA and CDR2 YSLEER. This CDR3 has 15 residues. The CDR3 sequence: CASSQEGDWYYGYTF. CDR3 DNA: TGCGCCAGCAGCCAAGAGGGGGACTGGTACTATGGCTACACCTTC.